The rows below give T cell receptor beta chains drawn from one sample of a study of shared clonotypes between healthy human individuals. Profiled with immunoSEQ multiplex PCR; TCRdb holds only in-frame clones, not every one. The sample comprises roughly 76,000 clones, roughly two thirds of which are singletons, and just over 50% rests with the top ten. The sequencing input was memory CD8+ T cells sorted from blood. Receptors were obtained from a young man in good health. CDR3s include the opening cysteine and the closing phenylalanine or tryptophan. A D gene is named only where the DNA matches it firmly. Size values are once, few and many counts, or a class for expanded clones, and some rows have none.

d_call j_call clone_size v_call cdr3_nt cdr3_aa
TRBD2 TRBJ2-1 few TRBV25-1 TGTGCCAGCAGTGAATCGGGTAGCGGGAAATATAATGAGCAGTTCTTC CASSESGSGKYNEQFF
TRBD1 TRBJ2-7 - TRBV27 TGTGCCAGCAGTTCCGGGACAGGGTTTAGTAACGAGCAGTACTTC CASSSGTGFSNEQYF
TRBD2 TRBJ2-1 - TRBV30 TGTGCCTGGAGTGGGGGGAGGGGCGACAATGAGCAGTTCTTC CAWSGGRGDNEQFF
TRBD1 TRBJ2-1 - TRBV27 TGTGCCAGCAGTTCCTACGGGACAGTACATGAGCAGTTCTTC CASSSYGTVHEQFF
- TRBJ1-3 many TRBV28 TGTGCCAGCAGAATTTATGCGGACAGCTCTGGAAACACCATATATTTT CASRIYADSSGNTIYF
- TRBJ2-1 - TRBV9 TGTGCCAGCAGCTCACGGGGGCTAGGGGCCTACAATGAGCAGTTCTTC CASSSRGLGAYNEQFF
- TRBJ1-5 - TRBV6-1 TGTGCCAGCAGTGCAAGCAGGGGAAAAGGTTATAGCAATCAGCCCCAGCATTTT CASSASRGKGYSNQPQHF
- TRBJ1-1 - TRBV29-1 TGCAGCGTTGCACGGATGAACACTGAAGCTTTCTTT CSVARMNTEAFF
- TRBJ2-7 few TRBV18 TGTGCCAGCTCACCAGAAAGCGGGCTAACTTCCCACGAGCAGTACTTC CASSPESGLTSHEQYF
- TRBJ1-5 few TRBV10-2 TGCGCCACCAACGTGGGGCTCAGGGACCCCTATCAGCCCCAGCATTTT CATNVGLRDPYQPQHF
TRBD1 TRBJ2-5 - TRBV5-1 TGCGCCAGCAGCTTCGGACAGGGCATAGAGGAGACCCAGTACTTC CASSFGQGIEETQYF
- TRBJ2-2 - TRBV5-1 TGCGCCAGCAGCTTGGCCGGAGTGGGATTTGCCGGGGAGCTGTTTTTT CASSLAGVGFAGELFF
TRBD2 TRBJ2-3 - TRBV5-1 TGCGCCAGCAGCTTGAGGCTCACTAGCGAGGAGCCCACAGATACGCAGTATTTT CASSLRLTSEEPTDTQYF
TRBD1 TRBJ1-2 few TRBV5-1 TGCGCCAGCAGCTCCCGGACAGGAGATGGCTACACCTTC CASSSRTGDGYTF
- TRBJ2-3 - TRBV9 TGTGCCAGCGAGGAGTTACGGACAGATACGCAGTATTTT CASEELRTDTQYF
- TRBJ2-7 once TRBV1 TGCACCAGCAGCCGCGGACTAGCGGTCACCTACGAGCAGTACTTC CTSSRGLAVTYEQYF
TRBD2 TRBJ2-1 - TRBV10-3 TGTGCCATCAGTGGCCAGCGGGACTACAATGAGCAGTTCTTC CAISGQRDYNEQFF
TRBD2 TRBJ2-3 - TRBV12-5 TGTGCTAGTTCGGCGAAAAGGACTAGCGGGAGGTCAGATACGCAGTATTTT CASSAKRTSGRSDTQYF
TRBD1 TRBJ2-2 few TRBV30 TGTGCCTGGAGTGTAGGGGACAGGGACACCGGGGAGCTGTTTTTT CAWSVGDRDTGELFF
- TRBJ2-1 - TRBV28 TGTGCCAGCAGTTTAGTGACGGGAGCTGGCTCCTACAATGAGCAGTTCTTC CASSLVTGAGSYNEQFF
- TRBJ2-7 - TRBV4-1 TGCGCCAGCAGCCTTCAAGCTGGATGGTCCTACGAGCAGTACTTC CASSLQAGWSYEQYF
- TRBJ2-7 - TRBV10-2 TGCGCCAGCAGTGAGTCAAGCTCCTACGAGCAGTACTTC CASSESSSYEQYF
- TRBJ1-2 - TRBV15 TGTGCCACCAGCAGAGAACGCCCGGAGCAGGGCGGCTACACCTTC CATSRERPEQGGYTF
TRBD2 TRBJ2-7 - TRBV7-6 TGTGCCAGCAGCACCGGGTCGGGAGGGAGAGCCTACGAGCAGTACTTC CASSTGSGGRAYEQYF
TRBD2 TRBJ2-2 - TRBV28 TGTGCCAGCAGCTGGGGGGGAACCGGGGAGCTGTTTTTT CASSWGGTGELFF
- TRBJ2-7 - TRBV28 TGTGCCAGCAGTTTGAGCCGGAGGCAGGGGACCCACGAGCAGTACTTC CASSLSRRQGTHEQYF
TRBD1 TRBJ2-7 once TRBV5-6 TGTGCCAGCAGCCGGGACAGGGGGCGCGGCGAGCAGTACTTC CASSRDRGRGEQYF
TRBD1 TRBJ2-5 - TRBV29-1 TGCAGCGTTGGACAGGGGGATTTCCAAGAGACCCAGTACTTC CSVGQGDFQETQYF
TRBD2 TRBJ2-2 - TRBV7-8 TGTGCCAGCAGCTTAAAGGGACTAGACTTTGCGAACACCGGGGAGCTGTTTTTT CASSLKGLDFANTGELFF
TRBD2 TRBJ2-3 - TRBV27 TGTGCCAGCAGTTCCCAGCGGGACCAAGATACGCAGTATTTT CASSSQRDQDTQYF
- TRBJ1-1 - TRBV5-1 TGCGCCAGCAGCGCAGGGAACACTGAAGCTTTCTTT CASSAGNTEAFF
- TRBJ2-7 - TRBV19 TGTGCCAGTAGTGTCTGGTGGACCTACGAGCAGTACTTC CASSVWWTYEQYF
- TRBJ1-1 - TRBV6-4 TGTGCCAGCAGTGAGTCCTCTAACACTGAAGCTTTCTTT CASSESSNTEAFF
TRBD2 TRBJ2-2 - TRBV9 TGTGCCAGCAGCGGGGGAGGGAGAGCGGGAGGGCCAGTCACCGGGGAGCTGTTTTTT CASSGGGRAGGPVTGELFF
TRBD2 TRBJ2-1 - TRBV6-1 TGTGCCAGCAGTGTTGCTAGCGGGGAGTACAATGAGCAGTTCTTC CASSVASGEYNEQFF
TRBD2 TRBJ2-1 - TRBV2 TGTGCCAGCAGTGTTTCGACTAGCGGGAGACGCGAGCAGTTCTTC CASSVSTSGRREQFF
TRBD1 TRBJ1-5 once TRBV29-1 TGCAGCGTTAGAGCAGGGGGTAGCAATCAGCCCCAGCATTTT CSVRAGGSNQPQHF
- TRBJ2-3 few TRBV28 TGTGCCAGCAGTTTAACCCGGACACGTTCCGATACGCAGTATTTT CASSLTRTRSDTQYF
- TRBJ2-1 - TRBV11-2 TGTGCCAGCAGACTAGGGTGGGATGAGCAGTTCTTC CASRLGWDEQFF
- TRBJ2-5 few TRBV15 TGTGCCACCAGCAGAGATTCGACAGGAGGGGTAGAGACCCAGTACTTC CATSRDSTGGVETQYF
TRBD1 TRBJ2-5 - TRBV13 TGTGCCAGCAGCTTGAGGTCAGGGGGATTAGAGACCCAGTACTTC CASSLRSGGLETQYF
- TRBJ2-5 - TRBV25-1 TGTGCCAGCAGTGCCCACACCAAACAGGGGACCCAGTACTTC CASSAHTKQGTQYF
- TRBJ2-5 - TRBV18 TGTGCCAGCTCACTCCAGGGGGGGACAGCGAGGGGATCCCAAGAGACCCAGTACTTC CASSLQGGTARGSQETQYF
- TRBJ2-1 many TRBV19 TGTGCCAGTAGTATAGAACTAGGCCCCCCCGAGCAGTTCTTC CASSIELGPPEQFF
- TRBJ1-5 - TRBV5-8 TGTGCCAGCAGCTTGGTTCCGGGGTTTAGCGATCAGCCCCAGCATTTT CASSLVPGFSDQPQHF
- TRBJ1-2 - TRBV27 TGTGCCAGCAGTCCGGGACTTAATAACTATGGCTACACCTTC CASSPGLNNYGYTF
- TRBJ1-4 few TRBV11-2 TGTGCCAGCAGCTTAGAGCAGGGATCGGAAAAACTGTTTTTT CASSLEQGSEKLFF
- TRBJ1-1 - TRBV19 TGTGCCAGTAGAAGGACAGACTACACTGAAGCTTTCTTT CASRRTDYTEAFF
- TRBJ2-7 - TRBV29-1 TGCAGCGTTGATGTGCAGAACGAGCAGTACTTC CSVDVQNEQYF
TRBD1 TRBJ2-2 - TRBV27 TGTGCCAGCAGTTTTACAGGGGTTGCCGGGGAGCTGTTTTTT CASSFTGVAGELFF
- TRBJ2-7 - TRBV27 TGTGCCAGCAGTTTAGTCGCAGGGGGACTGTACGAGCAGTACTTC CASSLVAGGLYEQYF
TRBD1 TRBJ1-1 - TRBV6-5 TGTGCCAGCAGACAGGGGACAGAAGCTTTCTTT CASRQGTEAFF
- TRBJ1-5 - TRBV19 TGTGCCAGTAGTATAGTAACAGGCAATCAGCCCCAGCATTTT CASSIVTGNQPQHF
- TRBJ2-1 - TRBV28 TGTGCCAGCAGTCCGCCCGGTTCATACTCCTACAATGAGCAGTTCTTC CASSPPGSYSYNEQFF
- TRBJ2-7 - TRBV30 TGTGCCTGGAGTACGTCACGGGACTTTCCCTACGAGCAGTACTTC CAWSTSRDFPYEQYF
TRBD2 TRBJ2-7 - TRBV29-1 TGCAGCGTTGAGGGACTAGCGGGAGATATACAGCAGTACTTC CSVEGLAGDIQQYF